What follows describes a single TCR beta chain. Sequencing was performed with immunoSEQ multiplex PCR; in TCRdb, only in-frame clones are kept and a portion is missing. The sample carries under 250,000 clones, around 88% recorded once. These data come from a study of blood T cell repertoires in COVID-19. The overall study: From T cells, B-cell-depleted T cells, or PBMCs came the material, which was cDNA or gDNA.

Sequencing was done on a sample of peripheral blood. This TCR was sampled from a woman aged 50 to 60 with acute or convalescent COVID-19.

Here the CDR3 reads CASIPNRGGNTEAFF. The CDR3 coding sequence is TGTGCCAGCATACCTAATCGGGGGGGGAACACTGAAGCTTTCTTT. The V call is TRBV2, the J call TRBJ1-1; D perhaps matches TRBD1 (5 bases). The CDR3 runs 15 residues. The V gene lost 7 bases and the J gene lost 1 base, with 16 bases spanning the gap. CDR1 is SNHLY and CDR2 is FYNNEI in the germline V gene.